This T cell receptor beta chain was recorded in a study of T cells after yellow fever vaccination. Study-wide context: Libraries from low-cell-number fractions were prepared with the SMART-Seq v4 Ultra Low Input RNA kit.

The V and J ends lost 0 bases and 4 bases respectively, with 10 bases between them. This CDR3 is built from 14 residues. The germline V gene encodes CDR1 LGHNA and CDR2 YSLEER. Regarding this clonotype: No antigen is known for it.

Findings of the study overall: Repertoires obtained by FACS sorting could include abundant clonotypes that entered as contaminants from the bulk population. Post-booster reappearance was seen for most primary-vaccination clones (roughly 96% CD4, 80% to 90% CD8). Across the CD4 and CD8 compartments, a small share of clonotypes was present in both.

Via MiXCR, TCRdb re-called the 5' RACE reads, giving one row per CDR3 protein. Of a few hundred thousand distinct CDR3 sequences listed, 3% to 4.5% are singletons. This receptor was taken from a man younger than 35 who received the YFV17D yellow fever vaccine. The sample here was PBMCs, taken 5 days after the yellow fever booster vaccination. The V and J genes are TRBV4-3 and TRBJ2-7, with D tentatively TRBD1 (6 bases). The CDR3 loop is CASSQDWQGYEQYF. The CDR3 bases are TGCGCCAGCAGCCAAGATTGGCAGGGGTACGAGCAGTACTTC.